This T cell receptor beta chain was captured by sequencing in a study of T cells in Graves' hyperthyroidism and ophthalmopathy. Each patient was aged 18 to 65 and had newly diagnosed hyperthyroidism of under 2 months' duration. Diagnoses were established using clinical symptoms, serum thyroxine and TRAb, thyroid ultrasound and orbital computed tomography. This CDR3 has 14 residues. V dropped 5 bases and J dropped 1 base, with 10 bases sitting between them. CDR1 is SGHNT, CDR2 YENEEA, per germline. Amplification of TCR beta CDR3 regions was performed using RNA transcripts as template. In the first-round RT-PCR of the TCR CDR3, the HTBI primer set was used. MiXCR was run by TCRdb on the multiplex PCR reads, yielding one entry per CDR3 protein. The sample comprises fewer than 900,000 distinct CDR3 sequences, approximately 19% of which are singletons, and approximately 15% rests with the top ten. The table lists this clonotype with many counts.

J is TRBJ2-3 and V is TRBV11-3; D gene uncertain. The material sequenced was blood. The clonotype comes from a woman in her 50s with Graves' hyperthyroidism that later progressed to Graves' ophthalmopathy. Written as DNA, the CDR3 is TGTGCCAGCAGCCACCGGGCGGGCACAGATACGCAGTATTTT. This gives the protein CASSHRAGTDTQYF.